The present T cell receptor beta chain was sequenced within a study of regulatory T cells in long-lasting Graves disease. Study-level findings and limits: There were preferences for TRBV28, TRBJ1-2 and TRBJ2-5 in persistent disease.

HTBI primers from iRepertoire and Arm-PCR of CDR3 regions yielded the TCR beta libraries. TCRdb analysed the multiplex PCR reads with MiXCR anew, one entry per CDR3 protein. This sample carries fewer than 650,000 distinct CDR3 sequences, less than 20% of them seen once, and the ten largest clones take about 18%. The CDR3 sequence is 15 residues long. The germline V gene encodes CDR1 SNHLY and CDR2 FYNNEI. Deletions cut 6 bases from V and 4 bases from J, with 18 bases between. Stated time point: newly diagnosed GD, antithyroid drugs for less than 3 months. PBMC-derived RNA was used for the TCR library. A note on this clonotype: No antigen is known for it.

The data also belong to a second study, concerning T cells in Graves' hyperthyroidism and ophthalmopathy.

The sequenced sample was peripheral blood mononuclear cells (PBMCs), obtained at new diagnosis, from a patient treated with antithyroid drugs. The source of this sequence is a woman aged 25 to 39 with Graves disease. This chain links TRBV2 with TRBJ1-1; D is perhaps TRBD1 (6 bases). CDR3 nucleotides: TGTGCCAGCAGAGCAATTTGGGGGGCGGTCACTGAAGCTTTCTTT. It is translated as CASRAIWGAVTEAFF.